This T cell receptor (beta chain) was identified in a study of vaccination effects on CD4 cells after COVID-19. On the study more broadly: Vaccination of participants consisted of two doses of either the BNT162b2 or mRNA-1273 vaccine. Fewer than 2.5 million PBMC were seeded per well and grown in the presence of approximately 9.5 IU/ml IL-2 and 8.5 to 10 ug/ml peptides.

CDR3 size: 13 residues. V gave up 0 bases and J gave up 4 bases, with 4 bases separating them. Germline V gene sequence: CDR1 SGHKS, CDR2 YYEKEE (reference sequence). The culture ran for approximately 11 days before CD4+ T cells were isolated. This clone turned up a few times. The antigen is unknown. Clones were sequenced by immunoSEQ multiplex PCR, and TCRdb holds only the in-frame ones, with some missing. The data hold around 30,000 clones, with roughly two thirds observed a single time. The input for sequencing was CD4+ T cells from PBMCs cultured without peptide, taken before COVID-19 vaccination. The TCR originated in a human donor who received a COVID-19 vaccine. The chain has TRBV5-5 and TRBJ2-2; D is unclear. This chain's CDR3 is CASSLASTGELFF. For the CDR3, the DNA is TGTGCCAGCAGCTTGGCCAGCACCGGGGAGCTGTTTTTT.